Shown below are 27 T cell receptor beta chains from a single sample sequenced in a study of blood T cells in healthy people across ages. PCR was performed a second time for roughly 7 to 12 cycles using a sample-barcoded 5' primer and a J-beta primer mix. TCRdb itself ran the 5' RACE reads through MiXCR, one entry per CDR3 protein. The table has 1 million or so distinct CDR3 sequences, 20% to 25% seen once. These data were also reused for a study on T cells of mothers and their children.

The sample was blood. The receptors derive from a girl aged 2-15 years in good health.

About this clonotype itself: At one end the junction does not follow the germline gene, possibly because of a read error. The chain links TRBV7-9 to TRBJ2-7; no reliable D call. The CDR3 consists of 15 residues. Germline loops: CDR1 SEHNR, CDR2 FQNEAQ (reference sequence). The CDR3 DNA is TGCGCCAGCAGCCTCGCCTTGTCAGCCACCTACGAGCAGTACTTC. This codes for CASSLALSATYEQYF.

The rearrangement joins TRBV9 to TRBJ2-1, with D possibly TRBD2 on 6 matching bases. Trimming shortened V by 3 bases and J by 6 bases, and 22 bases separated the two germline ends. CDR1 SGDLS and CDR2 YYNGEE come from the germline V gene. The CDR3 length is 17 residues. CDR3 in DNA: TGTGCCAGCAGCGACAACCCCGCTAGCGTTGGATCCAATGAGCAGTTCTTC. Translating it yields CASSDNPASVGSNEQFF. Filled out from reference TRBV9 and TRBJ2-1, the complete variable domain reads DSGVTQTPKHLITATGQRVTLRCSPRSGDLSVYWYQQSLDQGLQFLIQYYNGEERAKGNILERFSAQQFPDLHSELNLSSLELGDSALYFCASSDNPASVGSNEQFFGPGTRLTVL.

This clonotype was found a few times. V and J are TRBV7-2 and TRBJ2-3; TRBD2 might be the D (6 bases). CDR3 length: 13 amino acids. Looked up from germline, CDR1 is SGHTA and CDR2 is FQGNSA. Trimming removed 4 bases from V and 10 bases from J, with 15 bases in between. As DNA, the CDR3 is TGTGCCAGCAGCTCCCCCCAGATAGCGGCGCAGTATTTT. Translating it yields CASSSPQIAAQYF.

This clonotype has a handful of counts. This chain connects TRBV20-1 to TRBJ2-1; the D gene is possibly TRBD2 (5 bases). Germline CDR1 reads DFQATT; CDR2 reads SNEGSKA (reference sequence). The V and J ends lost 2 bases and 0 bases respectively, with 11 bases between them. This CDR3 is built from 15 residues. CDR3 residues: CSARSISGSYNEQFF. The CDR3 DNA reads TGCAGTGCTAGATCGATAAGCGGCTCCTACAATGAGCAGTTCTTC.

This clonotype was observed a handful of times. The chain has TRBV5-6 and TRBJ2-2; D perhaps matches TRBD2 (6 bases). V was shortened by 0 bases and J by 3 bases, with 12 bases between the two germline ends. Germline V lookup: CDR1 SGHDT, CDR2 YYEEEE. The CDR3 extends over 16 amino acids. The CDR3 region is CASSLVRERYTGELFF. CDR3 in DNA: TGTGCCAGCAGCTTGGTTCGGGAGCGGTACACCGGGGAGCTGTTTTTT.

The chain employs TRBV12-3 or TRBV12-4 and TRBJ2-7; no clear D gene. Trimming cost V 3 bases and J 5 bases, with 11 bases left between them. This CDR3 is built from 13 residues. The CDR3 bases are TGTGCCAGCAGTTTCGGGTCAACAGACGAGCAGTACTTC. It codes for CASSFGSTDEQYF.

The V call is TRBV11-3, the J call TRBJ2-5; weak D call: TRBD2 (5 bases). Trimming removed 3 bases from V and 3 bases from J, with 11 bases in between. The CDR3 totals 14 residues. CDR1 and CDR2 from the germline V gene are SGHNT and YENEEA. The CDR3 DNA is TGTGCCAGCAGCTTCGGTAGCGAAAAAGAGACCCAGTACTTC. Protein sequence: CASSFGSEKETQYF.

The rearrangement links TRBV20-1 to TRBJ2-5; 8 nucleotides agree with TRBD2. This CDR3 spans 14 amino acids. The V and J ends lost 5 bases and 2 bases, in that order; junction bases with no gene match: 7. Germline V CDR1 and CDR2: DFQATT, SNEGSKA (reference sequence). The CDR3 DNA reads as TGCAGTGCTCCGGGACTAGAGAGGCAAGAGACCCAGTACTTC. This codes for CSAPGLERQETQYF.

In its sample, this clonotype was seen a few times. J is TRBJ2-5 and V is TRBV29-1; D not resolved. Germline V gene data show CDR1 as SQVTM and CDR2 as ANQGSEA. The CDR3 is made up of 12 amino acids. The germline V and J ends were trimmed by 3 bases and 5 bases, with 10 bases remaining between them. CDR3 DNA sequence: TGCAGCGTTGAGGCTTACGAGGAGACCCAGTACTTC. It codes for CSVEAYEETQYF.

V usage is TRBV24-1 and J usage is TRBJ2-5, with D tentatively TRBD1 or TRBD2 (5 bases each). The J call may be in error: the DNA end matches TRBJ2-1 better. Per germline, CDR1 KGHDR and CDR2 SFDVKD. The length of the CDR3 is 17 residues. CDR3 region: CATSESGRGTSYNEQFF. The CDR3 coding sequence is TGTGCCACCAGTGAATCGGGGCGTGGGACGTCCTACAATGAGCAGTTCTTC.

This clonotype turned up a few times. The CDR3 DNA reads as TGCAGCGTTGAATGGGGAGGACCCCGAGTGTCCAATGAGCAGTTCTTC. This encodes CSVEWGGPRVSNEQFF. The chain combines TRBV29-1 with TRBJ2-5; a weak D match, TRBD2 (6 bases). The J call is uncertain, as TRBJ2-1 better fits the DNA end. Germline loops: CDR1 SQVTM, CDR2 ANQGSEA. CDR3 size: 16 residues.

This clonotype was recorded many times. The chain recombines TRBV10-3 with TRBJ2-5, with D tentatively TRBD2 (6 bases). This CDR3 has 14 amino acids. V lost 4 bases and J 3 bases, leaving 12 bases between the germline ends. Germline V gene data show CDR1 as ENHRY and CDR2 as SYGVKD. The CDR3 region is CAISARGGEETQYF. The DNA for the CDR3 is TGTGCCATCAGTGCCCGAGGAGGGGAAGAGACCCAGTACTTC.

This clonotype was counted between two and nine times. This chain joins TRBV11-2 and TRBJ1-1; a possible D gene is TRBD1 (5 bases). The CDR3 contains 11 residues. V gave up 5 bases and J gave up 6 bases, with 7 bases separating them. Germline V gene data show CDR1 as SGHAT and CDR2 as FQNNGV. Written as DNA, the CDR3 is TGTGCCAGCAGCCAGACAGCTGAAGCTTTCTTT. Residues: CASSQTAEAFF.

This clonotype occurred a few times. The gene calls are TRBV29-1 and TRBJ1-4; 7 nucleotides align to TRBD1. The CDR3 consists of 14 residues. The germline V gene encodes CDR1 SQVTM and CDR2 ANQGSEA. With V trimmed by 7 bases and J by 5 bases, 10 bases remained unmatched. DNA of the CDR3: TGCAGCGCCCAAGGGGGCAGCAAGAATGAAAAACTGTTTTTT. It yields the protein CSAQGGSKNEKLFF.

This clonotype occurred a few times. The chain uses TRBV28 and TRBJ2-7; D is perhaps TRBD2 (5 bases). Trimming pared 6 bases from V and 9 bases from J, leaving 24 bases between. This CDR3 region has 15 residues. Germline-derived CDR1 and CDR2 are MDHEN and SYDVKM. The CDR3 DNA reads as TGTGCCAGCAGCCACCCAGCGTTTAGAGGGTTATGGCAGTACTTC. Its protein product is CASSHPAFRGLWQYF.

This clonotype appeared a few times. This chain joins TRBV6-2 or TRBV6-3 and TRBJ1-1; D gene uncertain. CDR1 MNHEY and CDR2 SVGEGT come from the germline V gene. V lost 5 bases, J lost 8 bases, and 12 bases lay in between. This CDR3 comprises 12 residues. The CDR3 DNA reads TGTGCCAGCAGTAACGCAGGTAGAGAAGCTTTCTTT. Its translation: CASSNAGREAFF.

CDR3 DNA sequence: TGCAGTTTCATCAGGGGGACAGGGGGCTACGAGCAGTACTTC. It is translated as CSFIRGTGGYEQYF. The chain links TRBV20-1 to TRBJ2-5; 11 nucleotides match TRBD1. The tail of the sequence fits TRBJ2-7 better, so the J call may be wrong. The CDR3 extends over 14 amino acids. CDR1 is DFQATT, CDR2 SNEGSKA, per germline (reference sequence).

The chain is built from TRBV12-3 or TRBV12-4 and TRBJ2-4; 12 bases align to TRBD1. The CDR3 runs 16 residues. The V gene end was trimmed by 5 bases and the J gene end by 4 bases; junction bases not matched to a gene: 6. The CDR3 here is CASSRGTGGLKNIQYF. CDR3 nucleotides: TGTGCCAGCAGTCGCGGGACAGGGGGCTTAAAAAACATTCAGTACTTC.

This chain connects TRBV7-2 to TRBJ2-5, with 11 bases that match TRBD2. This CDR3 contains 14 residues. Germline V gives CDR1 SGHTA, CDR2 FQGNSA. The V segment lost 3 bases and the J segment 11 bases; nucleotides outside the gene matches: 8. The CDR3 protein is CASSFLAGGQEQYF. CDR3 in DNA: TGTGCCAGCAGCTTCCTAGCGGGAGGACAAGAGCAGTACTTC.

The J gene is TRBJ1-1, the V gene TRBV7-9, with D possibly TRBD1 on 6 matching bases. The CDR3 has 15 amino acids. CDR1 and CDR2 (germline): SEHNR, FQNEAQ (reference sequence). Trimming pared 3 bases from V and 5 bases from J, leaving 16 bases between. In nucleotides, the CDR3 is TGTGCCAGCAGCTTTTCGAGGGGGAGTTGGACTGAAGCTTTCTTT. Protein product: CASSFSRGSWTEAFF.

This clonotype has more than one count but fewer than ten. In nucleotides, the CDR3 is TGTGCCAGCAGTTCCCGTTTGGGGTACACCGGGGAGCTGTTTTTT. Translated, it gives CASSSRLGYTGELFF. The V and J genes are TRBV11-2 and TRBJ2-2; D gene ambiguous. The ends were cut back, 6 bases at V and 3 bases at J, with 14 bases in the middle. Germline assignment: CDR1 SGHAT and CDR2 FQNNGV. The CDR3 extends over 15 amino acids.

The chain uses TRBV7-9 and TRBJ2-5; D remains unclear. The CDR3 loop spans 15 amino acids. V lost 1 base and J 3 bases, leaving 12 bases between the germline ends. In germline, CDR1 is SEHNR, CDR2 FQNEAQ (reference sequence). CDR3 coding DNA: TGTGCCAGCAGCTTAGTACTGGAGTTTAAAGAGACCCAGTACTTC. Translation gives CASSLVLEFKETQYF.

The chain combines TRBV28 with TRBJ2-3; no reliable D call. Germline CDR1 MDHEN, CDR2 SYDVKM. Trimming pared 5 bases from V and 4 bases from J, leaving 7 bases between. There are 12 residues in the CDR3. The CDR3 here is CASSLQPDTQYF. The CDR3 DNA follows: TGTGCCAGCAGTCTTCAGCCAGATACGCAGTATTTT.

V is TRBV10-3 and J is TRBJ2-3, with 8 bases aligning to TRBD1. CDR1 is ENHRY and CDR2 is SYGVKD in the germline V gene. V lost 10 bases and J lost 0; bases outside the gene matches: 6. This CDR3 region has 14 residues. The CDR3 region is CATEDRASTDTQYF. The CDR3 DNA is TGTGCCACCGAGGACAGGGCTAGCACAGATACGCAGTATTTT.

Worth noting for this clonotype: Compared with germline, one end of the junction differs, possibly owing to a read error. The CDR3 region has the DNA TGTGCTAGCAGCCTGCTCGGGGACAACACAGATACGCAGTATTTT. This translates into CASSLLGDNTDTQYF. The chain uses TRBV7-7 and TRBJ2-3, with D possibly TRBD1 on 6 matching bases. Germline CDR1 SSHAT, CDR2 FNYEAQ (reference sequence). The CDR3 covers 15 residues.

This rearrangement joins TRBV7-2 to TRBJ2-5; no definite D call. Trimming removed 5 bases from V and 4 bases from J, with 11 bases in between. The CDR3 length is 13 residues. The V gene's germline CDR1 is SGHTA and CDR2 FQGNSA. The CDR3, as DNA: TGTGCCAGCAGCCTGTCCCTGATAGAGACCCAGTACTTC. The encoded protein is CASSLSLIETQYF.

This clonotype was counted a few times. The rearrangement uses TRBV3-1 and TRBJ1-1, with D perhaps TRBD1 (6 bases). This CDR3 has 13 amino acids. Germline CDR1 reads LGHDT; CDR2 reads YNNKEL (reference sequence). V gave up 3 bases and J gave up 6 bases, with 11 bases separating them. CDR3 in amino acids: CASSHLRGPEAFF. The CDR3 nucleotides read TGTGCCAGCAGCCACCTCAGGGGTCCTGAAGCTTTCTTT.